Each of the 20 T cell receptor beta chains below was sequenced from the same sample in a study of cytomegalovirus exposure and HLA in healthy donors (dated by TCRdb to 2016 to 2017). Library preparation was by the immunoSEQ multiplex PCR assay. For the multiplex PCR, a mixture combining 60 forward primers for TCR Vbeta segments and 13 reverse primers for TCR Jbeta segments was used. TCRdb retrieved this table from immuneACCESS and kept in-frame rearrangements only. Not all clones are present; in checked studies, unresolved V genes account for under half, and no reason is known for the remainder. This sample gives 85,000 to 100,000 clones in total; around 60% of them show up just once. The top ten clonotypes cover 2% to 2.5% of the sample. Material for sequencing was PBMCs. The source is a human donor in good health.

This clone appeared a single time. The gene calls are TRBV5-4 and TRBJ2-2, with unresolved D. This CDR3 has 15 residues. Trimming stripped 6 bases from V and 3 bases from J, with 15 bases between. From germline, CDR1 is SGHNT and CDR2 YYREEE (reference sequence). CDR3 coding DNA: TGTGCCAGCACACCAGTACCTCCTGACACCGGGGAGCTGTTTTTT. It encodes CASTPVPPDTGELFF.

This rearrangement joins TRBV27 to TRBJ2-4; D unclear. From germline, CDR1 is MNHEY and CDR2 SMNVEV (reference sequence). The length of the CDR3 is 16 residues. V was cut by 5 bases and J by 0 bases, with 14 bases left in between. The CDR3 reads CASSPQSLLAKNIQYF. CDR3 DNA sequence: TGTGCCAGCAGTCCACAGAGCTTACTAGCCAAAAACATTCAGTACTTC.

The chain joins TRBV11-2 to TRBJ2-2, with no clear D. Trimming stripped 5 bases from V and 4 bases from J, with 8 bases between. Per germline, CDR1 SGHAT and CDR2 FQNNGV. The CDR3 spans 13 residues. The CDR3 DNA reads as TGTGCCAGCAGCCCTACCCCCACCGGGGAGCTGTTTTTT. Protein sequence: CASSPTPTGELFF.

This chain uses TRBV12-2 with TRBJ1-6; TRBD1, the D gene given by the table, was not confirmed from the DNA. TRBV12-2 is assigned pseudogene status. This CDR3 is built from 17 residues. The CDR3 reads CASRSRCGQEGFSPLHF. CDR3 in DNA: TGTGCAAGTCGCTCCCGCTGTGGACAGGAGGGTTTTTCACCCCTCCACTTT.

The genes are TRBV5-4 and TRBJ2-5; TRBD1 is a possible D gene (5 bases). In germline, CDR1 is SGHNT, CDR2 YYREEE (reference sequence). Trimming cost V 6 bases and J 5 bases, with 17 bases left between them. The CDR3 totals 14 residues. The CDR3 DNA reads TGTGCCAGCACCTCATCGACAGTGGGGGAGACCCAGTACTTC. As protein: CASTSSTVGETQYF.

The chain links TRBV7-2 to TRBJ2-1; D is unresolved. Per germline, CDR1 SGHTA and CDR2 FQGNSA. The CDR3 contains 15 residues. The V and J ends lost 3 bases and 2 bases respectively, with 11 bases between them. The CDR3 region is CASSFSVSTYNEQFF. CDR3 sequence (DNA): TGTGCCAGCAGCTTTTCGGTGTCCACCTACAATGAGCAGTTCTTC.

The CDR3 bases are TGTGCCAGCAGCCCGGGGACACGGATGGATCAGCCCCAGCATTTT. This gives the protein CASSPGTRMDQPQHF. This rearrangement joins TRBV11-3 to TRBJ1-5, with a possible D match to TRBD1 (6 bases). CDR1 and CDR2 (germline): SGHNT, YENEEA. This CDR3 spans 15 amino acids. The V and J ends lost 5 bases and 5 bases respectively, with 16 bases between them.

The chain has TRBV5-1 and TRBJ1-3; a weak D match, TRBD1 (5 bases). Looked up from germline, CDR1 is SGHRS and CDR2 is YFSETQ. The CDR3 loop spans 17 amino acids. V lost 1 base and J lost 4, with 18 bases in between. CDR3 region: CASSLPGGTATGNTIYF. The CDR3 DNA follows: TGCGCCAGCAGCTTGCCGGGGGGGACGGCAACCGGAAACACCATATATTTT. The entire variable domain, with the rest obtained from reference TRBV5-1 and TRBJ1-3, is as follows: KAGVTQTPRYLIKTRGQQVTLSCSPISGHRSVSWYQQTPGQGLQFLFEYFSETQRNKGNFPGRFSGRQFSNSRSEMNVSTLELGDSALYLCASSLPGGTATGNTIYFGEGSWLTVV.

V usage is TRBV5-1 and J usage is TRBJ1-1; 9 bases align to TRBD1. Per the germline V gene, CDR1 is SGHRS and CDR2 is YFSETQ. The CDR3 loop spans 15 amino acids. V was clipped by 4 bases and J by 1 base; unmatched bases: 5. For the CDR3, the DNA is TGCGCCAGCAGCCCGGACAGGGGCGGGAACACTGAAGCTTTCTTT. Its protein is CASSPDRGGNTEAFF. The whole variable domain, filled in from reference TRBV5-1 and TRBJ1-1, reads KAGVTQTPRYLIKTRGQQVTLSCSPISGHRSVSWYQQTPGQGLQFLFEYFSETQRNKGNFPGRFSGRQFSNSRSEMNVSTLELGDSALYLCASSPDRGGNTEAFFGQGTRLTVV.

The rearrangement joins TRBV7-2 to TRBJ2-1; TRBD2 agrees at 10 bases. Germline-derived CDR1 and CDR2 are SGHTA and FQGNSA. The CDR3 is made up of 15 amino acids. V lost 2 bases, J lost 10 bases, and 8 bases stayed unmatched. The CDR3 loop reads CASSLSAGGLEEQFF. Written as DNA, the CDR3 is TGTGCCAGCAGCTTATCAGCGGGGGGGCTGGAGGAGCAGTTCTTC.

V is TRBV4-3 and J is TRBJ1-2; D perhaps matches TRBD1 (6 bases). The CDR3 length is 15 residues. The V end was cut by 0 bases, the J end by 8 bases, with 16 bases between. Germline-derived CDR1 and CDR2 are LGHNA and YSLEER. The CDR3 nucleotides are TGCGCCAGCAGCCAAGACGCCGGCAGGGGCGTCGGCTACACCTTC. Translation: CASSQDAGRGVGYTF.

The V gene is TRBV5-4, the J gene TRBJ2-1; 8 bases align to TRBD1. V trimming: 0 bases; J trimming: 1 base; junction bases outside the gene matches: 0. Per the germline V gene, CDR1 is SGHNT and CDR2 is YYREEE (reference sequence). CDR3 length: 15 amino acids. DNA of the CDR3: TGTGCCAGCAGCTTGGACAGGGGGTCCTACAATGAGCAGTTCTTC. As protein: CASSLDRGSYNEQFF.

The chain couples TRBV18 to TRBJ1-6; a possible D gene is TRBD1 (5 bases). CDR1 and CDR2 from the germline V gene are KGHSH and LQKENI. This CDR3 has 14 amino acids. V was cut by 3 bases and J by 8 bases, with 11 bases left in between. This chain's CDR3 is CASSPTDTDSPLHF. CDR3 bases: TGTGCCAGCTCACCGACGGACACGGATTCACCCCTCCACTTT.

The chain carries TRBV5-1 and TRBJ2-7; 10 nucleotides line up with TRBD2. The CDR3 runs to 16 residues. Germline values: CDR1 SGHRS, CDR2 YFSETQ. The J segment lost 9 bases and the V segment lost 1 base, leaving 13 bases of the junction unmatched. The CDR3 sequence: CASSLSPSGGDRGQYF. CDR3 in DNA: TGCGCCAGCAGCTTGTCGCCTAGCGGGGGTGATAGAGGGCAGTACTTC.

This clone occurred a few times. CDR3 sequence reads: CASSLGAQGAAGELFF. CDR3 nucleotide sequence: TGTGCCAGCAGCTTGGGAGCGCAGGGGGCGGCCGGGGAGCTGTTTTTT. The V gene is TRBV5-4, the J gene TRBJ2-2; the match to TRBD1 covers 8 bases. The V and J ends lost 0 bases and 6 bases, in that order; junction bases with no gene match: 7. CDR1 SGHNT and CDR2 YYREEE come from the germline V gene (reference sequence). The CDR3 is 16 amino acids.

V gene TRBV25-1 combines with J gene TRBJ2-1; D uncertain. Germline values: CDR1 MGHDK, CDR2 SYGVNS. V was pared by 0 bases and J by 3 bases, with 12 bases between. The CDR3 is made up of 16 amino acids. The CDR3 DNA reads TGTGCCAGCAGTGAATACGGCAGAGGCCACTACAATGAGCAGTTCTTC. Protein sequence: CASSEYGRGHYNEQFF.

This clone was seen more than once but under ten times. The chain employs TRBV10-2 and TRBJ1-6; TRBD1 aligns across 7 bases. From germline, CDR1 is WSHSY and CDR2 SAAADI. Trimming took 4 bases from V and 4 from J; bases not matched to a gene: 7. The CDR3 spans 16 residues. This CDR3 is CASSAQGGQYNSPLHF. CDR3 bases: TGCGCCAGCAGTGCCCAGGGGGGTCAATATAATTCACCCCTCCACTTT.

The rearrangement uses TRBV6-5 and TRBJ1-2; weak D call: TRBD1 (5 bases). The CDR3 is 13 residues long. Trimming cost V 4 bases and J 1 base, with 7 bases left between them. Per germline, CDR1 MNHEY and CDR2 SVGAGI. As DNA, the CDR3 is TGTGCCAGCAGTTTACAGGATAACTATGGCTACACCTTC. Translating it yields CASSLQDNYGYTF.

This chain's CDR3 is CASKGTEGYGYTF. The DNA for the CDR3 is TGCGCCAGCAAAGGGACGGAGGGCTATGGCTACACCTTC. The chain recombines TRBV5-1 with TRBJ1-2; weak D call: TRBD1 (5 bases). The CDR3 consists of 13 residues. Germline-derived CDR1 and CDR2 are SGHRS and YFSETQ. With 6 bases removed from V and 4 bases from J, the gap between germline ends came to 13 bases.

This clone was observed a handful of times. The rearrangement joins TRBV2 to TRBJ1-4, with D tentatively TRBD1 (6 bases). V was shortened by 7 bases and J by 7 bases, with 19 bases between the two germline ends. CDR3 size: 15 residues. From germline, CDR1 is SNHLY and CDR2 FYNNEI. This CDR3 is CASNGLAGASEKLFF. As DNA, the CDR3 is TGTGCCAGCAACGGGTTGGCAGGGGCAAGTGAAAAACTGTTTTTT.